A selection of T cell receptor beta chains follows, all from one sample in a study of T-cell reconstitution after alpha-beta-depleted transplantation in children. Each CDR3 protein gets one entry after TCRdb re-called the PCR reads with MiXCR. The profile shows 750,000 to 950,000 distinct CDR3 sequences, 16% of them singletons. The sample in question was PBMCs, mostly from graft donor cells, obtained 360 days after TCRalphabeta/CD19-depleted stem cell transplant. The receptor set was obtained from a male patient aged 10-17 years who had a stem cell transplant for acute lymphoblastic leukemia, so the T cells may come from the graft donor. The CDR3 runs from the conserved cysteine through the conserved F or W. The D gene is left open where the match is weak. Clone sizes are given selectively: once, few, many, or a class where the clone is expanded.

TRBV2,TRBJ2-7,-,-,TGTGCCAGCAGTGAAGCACTATCAGCGGATTACGAGCAGTACTTC,CASSEALSADYEQYF
TRBV12-3/TRBV12-4,TRBJ2-6,-,-,TGTGCCAGCACCGAACACGGCGGCCGGGACAACGTCCTGACTTTC,CASTEHGGRDNVLTF
TRBV7-9,TRBJ2-1,TRBD2,-,TGTGCCAGCAGCTCACCTCCGGGACTAGCCCTTAATGAGCAGTTCTTC,CASSSPPGLALNEQFF
TRBV4-1,TRBJ2-1,TRBD2,-,TGCGCCAGCAGCCAAGGACTAGCGGTGACGATTGGGGAGCAGTTCTTC,CASSQGLAVTIGEQFF
TRBV20-1,TRBJ2-7,TRBD1,few,TGCAGTGTTCGGACAGGGTCGCCCTCTGAGCAGTACTTC,CSVRTGSPSEQYF
TRBV5-1,TRBJ2-7,TRBD2,-,TGCGCCAGCAGCTTGGGGACTAGCGGGAGCCCCCGCTACGAGCAGTACTTC,CASSLGTSGSPRYEQYF
TRBV29-1,TRBJ2-7,-,many,TGCAGCGTTGTGCAGGGGGGATCCTCCGAGCAGTACTTC,CSVVQGGSSEQYF
TRBV20-1,TRBJ1-4,-,few,TGCAGTGCAAGGGGGAAGGAAAAACTGTTTTTT,CSARGKEKLFF
TRBV12-3/TRBV12-4,TRBJ1-3,-,few,TGTGCCAGCGCAGGAGGGGGCTCTGGAAACACCATATATTTT,CASAGGGSGNTIYF
TRBV5-1,TRBJ1-2,TRBD1,-,TGCGCCAGCAGCCTATCACCGGACAGGGCCTATGGCTACACCTTC,CASSLSPDRAYGYTF
TRBV4-1,TRBJ2-7,TRBD2,few,TGCGCCAGCAGCGTAGCGGGGGCGTACGGGGGCTACGAGCAGTACTTC,CASSVAGAYGGYEQYF
TRBV24-1,TRBJ2-5,-,-,TGTGCCACCAGCGAGGGGGGACTAGAGACCCAGTACTTC,CATSEGGLETQYF
TRBV11-2,TRBJ2-3,-,-,TGTGCCAGCAGCTTAGTGCTGGTAACAGATACGCAGTATTTT,CASSLVLVTDTQYF
TRBV6-2/TRBV6-3,TRBJ2-3,TRBD2,-,TGTGCCAGCAGTTCCCGGGTTAGCGGGAGTCACACAGATACGCAGTATTTT,CASSSRVSGSHTDTQYF
TRBV29-1,TRBJ1-1,-,few,TGCAGCGTCGGCAGGACCACTGAAGCTTTCTTT,CSVGRTTEAFF
TRBV10-3,TRBJ2-7,TRBD1,few,TGTGCCATCAGTGAGTCCTACACAGGGGGCCGGGACTTC,CAISESYTGGRDF
TRBV11-1,TRBJ2-1,-,-,TGTGCCAGCAGCTTATCGCGGTGGGAATTCTACAATGAGCAGTTCTTC,CASSLSRWEFYNEQFF
TRBV7-9,TRBJ2-5,-,many,TGTGCCAGCAGCTTAAGGAGCGGAGAGACCCAGTACTTC,CASSLRSGETQYF
TRBV4-2,TRBJ1-1,-,-,TGTGCCAGCAGCCAGAGGTATAACACTGAAGCTTTCTTT,CASSQRYNTEAFF
TRBV12-3/TRBV12-4,TRBJ2-2,TRBD1,many,TGTGCCAGCAGAAGGACAGGGGCTTCGAACACCGGGGAGCTGTTTTTT,CASRRTGASNTGELFF
TRBV7-8,TRBJ2-1,-,few,TGTGCCAGCAGCCCCCTCGGACAGGGAGGGAATGAGCAGTTCTTC,CASSPLGQGGNEQFF
TRBV6-1,TRBJ1-6,-,few,TGTGCCAGCAGTCTGGGGGCGGGGTCACCCCTCCACTTT,CASSLGAGSPLHF
TRBV7-8,TRBJ2-5,-,-,TGTGCCAGCAGCTTAGTGGCCCTAGCGAGGTACCAAGAGACCCAGTACTTC,CASSLVALARYQETQYF
TRBV12-3/TRBV12-4,TRBJ1-2,-,many,TGTGCCAGCAGAGCCCGCAGGGGCTACACCTTC,CASRARRGYTF
TRBV12-3/TRBV12-4,TRBJ1-2,-,-,TGTGCCAGCATCCCAGTTGGGGTTCCCAACTATGGCTACACCTTC,CASIPVGVPNYGYTF
TRBV5-1,TRBJ2-3,TRBD2,few,TGCGCCAGCAGACTGACTAGCGGTACAGATACGCAGTATTTT,CASRLTSGTDTQYF
TRBV5-1,TRBJ2-1,-,-,TGCGCCAGCAGCCTGGGGGCGCGGGAGAGTATATACAATGAGCAGTTCTTC,CASSLGARESIYNEQFF
TRBV9,TRBJ1-5,TRBD1,few,TGTGCCAGCAGCGTAGGCGGGACAGGGGCATATCAGCCCCAGCATTTT,CASSVGGTGAYQPQHF
TRBV5-1,TRBJ1-2,-,-,TGCGCCAGCAGCCTGGCTTTGAGCGGGAATGGCTACACCTTC,CASSLALSGNGYTF
TRBV7-3,TRBJ2-7,-,-,TGTGCCAGCAGCTTATACAGCAACTCCTACGAGCAGTACTTC,CASSLYSNSYEQYF
TRBV4-2,TRBJ2-1,TRBD2,-,TGTGCCAGCAGCCCCCCAGGAACGGGGCTAGCGGGAGGTTGGGTCCTCTCCTACAATGAGCAGTTCTTC,CASSPPGTGLAGGWVLSYNEQFF
TRBV5-1,TRBJ2-7,-,-,TGCGCCAGCAGGGTAGGGTTCAACGAGCAGTACTTC,CASRVGFNEQYF
TRBV7-9,TRBJ2-1,-,-,TGTGCCAGCAGCTCGACACCTTCCTCCGGCAATGAGCAGTTCTTC,CASSSTPSSGNEQFF
TRBV30,TRBJ1-1,-,few,TGTGCCTGGGGAAAGACCACTGAAGCTTTCTTT,CAWGKTTEAFF
TRBV5-1,TRBJ2-1,TRBD2,-,TGCGCCAGCAGTCCGGCCGGGACTAGCGGAAACAATGAGCAGTTCTTC,CASSPAGTSGNNEQFF
TRBV6-2/TRBV6-3,TRBJ1-4,-,-,TGTGCCAGCAGTTACTCGACGACGGGCCTAAAGGAAAAACTGTTTTTT,CASSYSTTGLKEKLFF
TRBV7-3,TRBJ1-1,-,few,TGTGCCAGCAGCTTGACAGGCCCCAACACTGAAGCTTTCTTT,CASSLTGPNTEAFF